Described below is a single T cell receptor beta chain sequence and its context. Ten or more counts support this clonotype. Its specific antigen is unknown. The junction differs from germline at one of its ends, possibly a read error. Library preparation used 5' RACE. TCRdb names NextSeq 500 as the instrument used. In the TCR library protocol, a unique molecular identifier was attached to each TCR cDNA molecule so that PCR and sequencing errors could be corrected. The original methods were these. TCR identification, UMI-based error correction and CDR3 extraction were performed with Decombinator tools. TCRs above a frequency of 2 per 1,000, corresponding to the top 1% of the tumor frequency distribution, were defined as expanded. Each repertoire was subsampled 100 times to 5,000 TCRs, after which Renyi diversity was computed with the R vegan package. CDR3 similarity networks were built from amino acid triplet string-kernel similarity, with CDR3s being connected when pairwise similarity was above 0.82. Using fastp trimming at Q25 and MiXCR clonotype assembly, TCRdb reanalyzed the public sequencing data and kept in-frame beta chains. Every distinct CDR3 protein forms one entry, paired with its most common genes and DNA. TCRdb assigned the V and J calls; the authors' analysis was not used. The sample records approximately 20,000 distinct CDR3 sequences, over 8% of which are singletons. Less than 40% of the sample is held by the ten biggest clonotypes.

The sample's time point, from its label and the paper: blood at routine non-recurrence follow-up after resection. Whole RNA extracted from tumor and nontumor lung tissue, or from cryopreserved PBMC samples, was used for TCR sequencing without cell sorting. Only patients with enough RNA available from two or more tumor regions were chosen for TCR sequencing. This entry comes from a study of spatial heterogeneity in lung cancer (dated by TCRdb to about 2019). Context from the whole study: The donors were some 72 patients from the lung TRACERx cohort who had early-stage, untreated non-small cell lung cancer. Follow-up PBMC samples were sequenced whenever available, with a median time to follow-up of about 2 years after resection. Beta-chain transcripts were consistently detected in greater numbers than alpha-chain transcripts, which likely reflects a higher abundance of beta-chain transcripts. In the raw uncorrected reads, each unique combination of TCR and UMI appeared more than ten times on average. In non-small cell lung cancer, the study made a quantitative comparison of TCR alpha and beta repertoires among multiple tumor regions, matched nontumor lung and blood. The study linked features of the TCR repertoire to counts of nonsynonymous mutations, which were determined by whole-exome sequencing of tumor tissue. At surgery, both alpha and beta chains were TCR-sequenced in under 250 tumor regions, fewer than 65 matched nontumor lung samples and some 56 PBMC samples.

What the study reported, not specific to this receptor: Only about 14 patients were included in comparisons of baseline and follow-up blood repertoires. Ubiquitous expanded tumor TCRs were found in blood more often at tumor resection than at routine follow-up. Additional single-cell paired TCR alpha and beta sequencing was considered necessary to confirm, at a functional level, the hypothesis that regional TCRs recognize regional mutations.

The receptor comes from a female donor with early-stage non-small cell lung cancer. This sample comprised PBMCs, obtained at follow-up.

The CDR3 loop reads CASSSDTYEQYF. The DNA sequence reads TGTGCTAGCAGTTCTGACACGTACGAGCAGTACTTC. The receptor chain draws on TRBV2 and TRBJ2-7, with the D gene too uncertain to name. CDR1 SNHLY and CDR2 FYNNEI are derived from the germline V gene. From its cysteine to its phenylalanine, the CDR3 spans 12 amino acids. Only CDR3 DNA remains: 36 bases, in frame from the first base.